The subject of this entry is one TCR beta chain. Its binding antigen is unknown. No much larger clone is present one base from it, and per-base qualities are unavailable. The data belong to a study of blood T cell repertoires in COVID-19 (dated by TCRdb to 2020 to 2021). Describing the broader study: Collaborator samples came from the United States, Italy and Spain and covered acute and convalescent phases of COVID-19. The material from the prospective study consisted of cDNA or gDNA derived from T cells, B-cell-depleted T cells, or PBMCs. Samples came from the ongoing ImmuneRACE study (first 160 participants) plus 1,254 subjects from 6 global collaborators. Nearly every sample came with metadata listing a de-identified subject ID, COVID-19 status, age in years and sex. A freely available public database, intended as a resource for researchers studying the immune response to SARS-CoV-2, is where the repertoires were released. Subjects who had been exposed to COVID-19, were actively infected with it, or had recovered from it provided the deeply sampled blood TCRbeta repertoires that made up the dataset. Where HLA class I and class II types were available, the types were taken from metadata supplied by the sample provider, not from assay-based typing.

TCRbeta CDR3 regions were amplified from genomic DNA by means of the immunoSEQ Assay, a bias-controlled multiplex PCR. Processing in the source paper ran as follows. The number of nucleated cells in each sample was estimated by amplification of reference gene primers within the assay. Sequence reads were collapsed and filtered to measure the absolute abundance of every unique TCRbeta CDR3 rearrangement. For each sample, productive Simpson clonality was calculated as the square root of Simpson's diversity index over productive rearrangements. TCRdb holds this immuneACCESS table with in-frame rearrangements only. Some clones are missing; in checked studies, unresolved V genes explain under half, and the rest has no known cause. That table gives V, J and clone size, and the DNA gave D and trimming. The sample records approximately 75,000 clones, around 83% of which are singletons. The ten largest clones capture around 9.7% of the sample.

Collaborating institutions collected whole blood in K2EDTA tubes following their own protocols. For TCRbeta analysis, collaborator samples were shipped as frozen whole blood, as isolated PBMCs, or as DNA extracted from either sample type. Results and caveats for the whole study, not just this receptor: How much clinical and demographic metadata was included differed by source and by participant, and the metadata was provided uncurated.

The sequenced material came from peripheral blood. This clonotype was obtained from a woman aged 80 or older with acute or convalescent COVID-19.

CDR3 reads: CASSDSKGDSPLHF. The DNA sequence follows: TGTGCCAGCAGTGACTCGAAAGGGGATTCACCCCTCCACTTT. The V and J segments used are TRBV6-4 and TRBJ1-6; a weak D assignment points to TRBD1 (5 bases agree). CDR1 and CDR2, looked up from the germline V gene, are MRHNA and SNTAGT. The CDR3 numbers 14 residues from cysteine through phenylalanine. The DNA shown is the 42-base CDR3, in frame from base 1. V is pared back by 0 bases and J by 8 bases, with 8 bases lying between the germline termini.